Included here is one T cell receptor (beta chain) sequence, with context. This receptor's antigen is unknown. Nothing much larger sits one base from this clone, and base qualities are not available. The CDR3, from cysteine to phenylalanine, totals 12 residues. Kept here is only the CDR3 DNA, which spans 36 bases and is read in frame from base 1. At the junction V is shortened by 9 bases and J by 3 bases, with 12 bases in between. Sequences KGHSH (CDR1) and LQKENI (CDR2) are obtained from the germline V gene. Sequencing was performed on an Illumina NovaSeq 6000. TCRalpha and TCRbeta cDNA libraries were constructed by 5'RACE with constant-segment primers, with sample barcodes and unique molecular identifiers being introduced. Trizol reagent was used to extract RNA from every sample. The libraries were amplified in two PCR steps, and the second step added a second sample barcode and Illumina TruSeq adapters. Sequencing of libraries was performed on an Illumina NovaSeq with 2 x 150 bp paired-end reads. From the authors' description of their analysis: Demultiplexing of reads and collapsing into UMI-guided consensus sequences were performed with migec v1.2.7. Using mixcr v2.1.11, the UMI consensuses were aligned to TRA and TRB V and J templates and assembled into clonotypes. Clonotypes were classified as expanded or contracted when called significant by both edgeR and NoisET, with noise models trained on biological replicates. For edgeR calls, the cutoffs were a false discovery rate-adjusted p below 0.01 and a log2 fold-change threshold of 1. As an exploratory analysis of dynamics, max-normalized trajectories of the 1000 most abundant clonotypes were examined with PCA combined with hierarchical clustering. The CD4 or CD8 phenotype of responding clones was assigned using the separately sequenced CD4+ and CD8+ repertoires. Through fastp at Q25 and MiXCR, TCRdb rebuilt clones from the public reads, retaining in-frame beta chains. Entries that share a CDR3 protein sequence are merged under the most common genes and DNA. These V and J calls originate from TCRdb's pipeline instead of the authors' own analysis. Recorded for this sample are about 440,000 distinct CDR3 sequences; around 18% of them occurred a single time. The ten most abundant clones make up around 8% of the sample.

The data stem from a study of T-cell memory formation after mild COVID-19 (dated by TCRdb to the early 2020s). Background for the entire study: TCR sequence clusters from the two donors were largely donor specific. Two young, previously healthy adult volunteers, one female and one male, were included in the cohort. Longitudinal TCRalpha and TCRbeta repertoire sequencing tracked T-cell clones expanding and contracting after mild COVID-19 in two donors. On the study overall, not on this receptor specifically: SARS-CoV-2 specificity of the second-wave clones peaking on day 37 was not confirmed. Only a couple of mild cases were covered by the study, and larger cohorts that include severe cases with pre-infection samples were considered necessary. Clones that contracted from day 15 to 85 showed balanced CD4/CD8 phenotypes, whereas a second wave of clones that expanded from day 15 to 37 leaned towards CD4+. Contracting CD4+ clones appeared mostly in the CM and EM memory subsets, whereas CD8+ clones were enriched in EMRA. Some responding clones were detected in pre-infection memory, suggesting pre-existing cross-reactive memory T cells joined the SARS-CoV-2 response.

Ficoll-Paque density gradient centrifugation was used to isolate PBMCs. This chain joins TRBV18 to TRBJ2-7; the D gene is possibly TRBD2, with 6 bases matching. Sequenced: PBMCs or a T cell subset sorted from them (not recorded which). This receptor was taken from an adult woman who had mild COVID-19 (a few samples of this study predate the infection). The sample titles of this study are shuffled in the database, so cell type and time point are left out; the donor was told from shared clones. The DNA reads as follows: TGTGCCAGTCGAGGAGGGAGCTACGAGCAGTACTTC. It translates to CASRGGSYEQYF.